Below, one TCR beta chain is given with its context. Its antigen is as yet unknown. This table comes from immunoSEQ multiplex PCR, and its TCRdb copy is limited to in-frame clones, with some not included. The table has roughly 60,000 clones, approximately 96% seen once. This CDR3 region has 17 residues. Germline lookup yields CDR1 SGHTA and CDR2 FQGNSA. The germline V and J ends were trimmed by 3 bases and 7 bases, with 25 bases remaining between them. This record belongs to a study of cytomegalovirus exposure and HLA in healthy donors. The study, taken as a whole, reports: First-cohort TCR clusters were later found to tend to co-occur in the roughly 110 validation repertoires. The study recorded 164 TCR beta chains that were cytomegalovirus-associated. The study found most TCR sequences rare, yet found some public TCRs in many donors.

The rearrangement joins TRBV7-2 to TRBJ2-7; D might be TRBD2 (6 bases). Sequencing was performed on PBMCs. This clonotype originated in a man aged 18 to 29 in good health and CMV-seronegative. The CDR3 sequence: CASSLDRMGLTTREQYF. CDR3 DNA sequence: TGTGCCAGCAGCTTGGACCGGATGGGACTCACCACCCGGGAGCAGTACTTC.